A selection of T cell receptor beta chains follows, all from one sample in a study of blood T cell repertoires in COVID-19. Some clones are missing from TCRdb's copy, which holds only in-frame ones; the method was immunoSEQ multiplex PCR. The sample contains 50,000 to 75,000 clones, around 87% of which appear only once. The sequenced material came from peripheral blood. The origin of the receptors is a man aged 60 to 69 with acute or convalescent COVID-19. Both conserved end residues are part of each CDR3. D genes are given only for firm matches. Not all rows give a size; the values are once, few, many and, for expanded clones, a class.

J gene | D gene | V gene | clone size | CDR3 DNA | CDR3 protein
TRBJ1-1 | NA | TRBV6-5 | NA | TGTGCCAGCAGTTACTCGCAGGGGCTTGGTACTGAAGCTTTCTTT | CASSYSQGLGTEAFF
TRBJ1-4 | NA | TRBV9 | NA | TGTGCCAGCAGCGTGACAGTGTTAGGTGAAAAACTGTTTTTT | CASSVTVLGEKLFF
TRBJ1-3 | NA | TRBV7-8 | NA | TGTGCCAGCAGCTTGGGCCCCAGGGCGTCCGGAAACACCATATATTTT | CASSLGPRASGNTIYF
TRBJ2-2 | TRBD2 | TRBV5-5 | NA | TGTGCCAGCAGCTTGGTTGGCACTAGCGGGGTCGGGGAGCTGTTTTTT | CASSLVGTSGVGELFF
TRBJ2-3 | NA | TRBV4-3 | NA | TGCGCCAGCAGCCAAGCAAGCAGCGGAAGACGCCCTAGCACAGATACGCAGTATTTT | CASSQASSGRRPSTDTQYF
TRBJ1-1 | NA | TRBV9 | NA | TGTGCCAGCAGCCCACGGGGGGGGCGTTACACTGAAGCTTTCTTT | CASSPRGGRYTEAFF
TRBJ1-2 | NA | TRBV7-9 | NA | TGTGCCAGCAGCTTAGGGCAGGGCGGCTATGGCTACACCTTC | CASSLGQGGYGYTF
TRBJ1-6 | NA | TRBV28 | NA | TGTGCCAGCAGTTTAACCCAGGGGCGGAGGAATTCACCCCTCCACTTT | CASSLTQGRRNSPLHF
TRBJ1-6 | TRBD1 | TRBV5-1 | NA | TGCGCCAGCAGCAACGCCGGGACAGGGGGCGTAAAAAATTCACCCCTCCACTTT | CASSNAGTGGVKNSPLHF
TRBJ1-2 | TRBD1 | TRBV3-1/TRBV3-2 | NA | TGTGCCAGCAGCCAAGCAGGGGGCAGGGGTGGCTACACCTTC | CASSQAGGRGGYTF
TRBJ1-4 | TRBD1 | TRBV5-1 | NA | TGCGCCAGCAGCTTGGTCGGACAGGGTTCTGAAAAACTGTTTTTT | CASSLVGQGSEKLFF
TRBJ1-1 | NA | TRBV5-1 | NA | TGCGCCAGCAGCTTGGATACGACAGGCTCAAACACTGAAGCTTTCTTT | CASSLDTTGSNTEAFF
TRBJ2-1 | TRBD1 | TRBV7-3 | NA | TGTGCCAGCAGCCCCGGGACAGACAATGAGCAGTTCTTC | CASSPGTDNEQFF
TRBJ1-1 | NA | TRBV7-2 | NA | TGTGCCAGCAGCACAGGACAGCTGAACACTGAAGCTTTCTTT | CASSTGQLNTEAFF
TRBJ1-5 | TRBD1 | TRBV6-2/TRBV6-3 | NA | TGTGCCAGCAGTTATCAGGCAGGGGGGCAGCCCCAGCATTTT | CASSYQAGGQPQHF
TRBJ2-3 | NA | TRBV5-1 | NA | TGCGCCAGCAGCTTGACTGCCGGTGCTAGCACAGATACGCAGTATTTT | CASSLTAGASTDTQYF
TRBJ2-5 | TRBD2 | TRBV19 | NA | TGTGCCAGTAGCGGGGGGGCTGGTGAGACCCAGTACTTC | CASSGGAGETQYF
TRBJ2-1 | TRBD2 | TRBV9 | NA | TGTGCCAGCAGCGTAGTTGGTAGCGGGGACTCCTACAATGAGCAGTTCTTC | CASSVVGSGDSYNEQFF
TRBJ2-1 | TRBD2 | TRBV5-4 | once | TGTGCCAGCAGCTTGGAGGTTAGCGGGAACTCTGAGCAGTTCTTC | CASSLEVSGNSEQFF
TRBJ1-3 | NA | TRBV9 | NA | TGTGCCAGCAGCACGCCGCGCTCTGGAAACACCATATATTTT | CASSTPRSGNTIYF
TRBJ1-5 | TRBD1 | TRBV7-8 | NA | TGTGCCAGCAGCTTAGGGCAGGGGGAGAGGCAGCCCCAGCATTTT | CASSLGQGERQPQHF
TRBJ1-2 | NA | TRBV5-1 | few | TGCGCCAGCAGCTTGGAACAGCCCGGCTATGGCTACACCTTC | CASSLEQPGYGYTF
TRBJ1-1 | NA | TRBV12-3/TRBV12-4 | NA | TGTGCCACACAGAACACTGAAGCTTTCTTT | CATQNTEAFF
TRBJ2-1 | TRBD1 | TRBV19 | NA | TGTGCCAGTAGTATAGTGACAGGGGGAAATGAGCAGTTCTTC | CASSIVTGGNEQFF
TRBJ2-5 | NA | TRBV18 | NA | TGTGCCAGCTCACCACGGCAGCGACAAGAGACCCAGTACTTC | CASSPRQRQETQYF
TRBJ2-6 | TRBD1 | TRBV3-1/TRBV3-2 | NA | TGTGCCAGCAGCCAGCTGGGGGGGGACAGGGCCTCTGGGGCCAACGTCCTGACTTTC | CASSQLGGDRASGANVLTF
TRBJ1-2 | NA | TRBV16 | NA | TGTGCCAGCAGCCAATCAGGAGGGATCTATGGCTACACCTTC | CASSQSGGIYGYTF
TRBJ1-2 | TRBD1 | TRBV12-3/TRBV12-4 | NA | TGTGCCAGCAGTGAACAGGGGGCGTTCGGCTACACCTTC | CASSEQGAFGYTF
TRBJ1-6 | TRBD1 | TRBV27 | NA | TGTGCCAGCAGTTTATACAGTGGGGGACAGGGTAACTCCTATAATTCACCCCTCCACTTT | CASSLYSGGQGNSYNSPLHF
TRBJ2-3 | TRBD2 | TRBV30 | NA | TGTGCCTGGAGTGGGAGAGCGGGGTCCACAGATACGCAGTATTTT | CAWSGRAGSTDTQYF
TRBJ1-4 | NA | TRBV25-1 | NA | TGTGCCAGCACCGACGAGGGCCCGCAAAAACTGTTTTTT | CASTDEGPQKLFF
TRBJ2-4 | TRBD1 | TRBV19 | NA | TGTGCCAGTAGTAATTTCGGAACAGGGGGAGACATTCAGTACTTC | CASSNFGTGGDIQYF
TRBJ1-1 | TRBD1 | TRBV18 | NA | TGTGCCAGCTCACCACGAGGGACAGGGGGCGGGTTTTTGACTGAAGCTTTCTTT | CASSPRGTGGGFLTEAFF
TRBJ1-4 | NA | TRBV19 | NA | TGTGCCAGTAGTATGTCAGATGAAAAACTGTTTTTT | CASSMSDEKLFF
TRBJ1-5 | TRBD1 | TRBV30 | NA | TGTGCCTGGGCCGGACAGGGCGGTCAGCCCCAGCATTTT | CAWAGQGGQPQHF
TRBJ1-1 | TRBD1 | TRBV3-1/TRBV3-2 | NA | TGTGCCAGCAGGCCTACAGGGGGCGGGGGGAACACTGAAGCTTTCTTT | CASRPTGGGGNTEAFF
TRBJ1-2 | NA | TRBV6-5 | few | TGTGCCAGCAGTTTCTGGGGGGGCAGCTATGGCTACACCTTC | CASSFWGGSYGYTF
TRBJ1-6 | TRBD1 | TRBV6-5 | NA | TGTGCCAGCAGTACCCGGGACAGTGCTTCACCCCTCCACTTT | CASSTRDSASPLHF
TRBJ1-2 | NA | TRBV29-1 | NA | TGCAGCGCCGGGGACTTTGGGGCGGGCGGCTACACCTTC | CSAGDFGAGGYTF
TRBJ2-5 | TRBD2 | TRBV7-2 | once | TGTGCCAGCAGTAATCGGGGGCTAGCGGGAGGCCAAGAGACCCAGTACTTC | CASSNRGLAGGQETQYF
TRBJ2-7 | NA | TRBV27 | NA | TGTGCCAGCAGTGTCGTTTGGGGCAGCGACTACGAGCAGTACTTC | CASSVVWGSDYEQYF
TRBJ1-3 | NA | TRBV19 | NA | TGTGCCAGTAGTATTCAACATTCTGGAAACACCATATATTTT | CASSIQHSGNTIYF
TRBJ2-7 | NA | TRBV19 | NA | TGTGCCAGTAGTATAGATCGACTCCGCTCCTACGAGCAGTACTTC | CASSIDRLRSYEQYF
TRBJ1-1 | NA | TRBV5-1 | NA | TGCGCCAGCAGCTTGGCAGGGATTGGCGCGGGGAGCGCCTACGGAGACACTGAAGCTTTCTTT | CASSLAGIGAGSAYGDTEAFF
TRBJ1-2 | NA | TRBV7-2 | NA | TGTGCCAGCAGCTTAGTGGGCAGGGAGGGCGTTAGTGGCTACACCTTC | CASSLVGREGVSGYTF
TRBJ2-5 | TRBD2 | TRBV7-8 | NA | TGTGCCAGCAGGGTTGGAGTAGCGGGGTTAGGAGAGACCCAGTACTTC | CASRVGVAGLGETQYF
TRBJ1-6 | TRBD1 | TRBV27 | NA | TGTGCCAGCAGACCGGGACAGGGAGTTTCACCCCTCCACTTT | CASRPGQGVSPLHF
TRBJ2-7 | TRBD1 | TRBV5-5 | NA | TGTGCCAGCAGGTCACAGGGGCAGGACGAGCAGTACTTC | CASRSQGQDEQYF
TRBJ1-4 | NA | TRBV5-1 | NA | TGCGCCAGCAGCCAGGACACAACTAATGAAAAACTGTTTTTT | CASSQDTTNEKLFF
TRBJ1-5 | TRBD1 | TRBV3-1/TRBV3-2 | NA | TGTGCCAGCAGCCCTATCCGGGACAGTCCGCCCCAGCATTTT | CASSPIRDSPPQHF
TRBJ2-1 | TRBD2 | TRBV7-2 | NA | TGTGCCAGCAGCTTACAGCGGGGAAACAATGAGCAGTTCTTC | CASSLQRGNNEQFF
TRBJ1-1 | TRBD1 | TRBV11-3 | NA | TGTGCCAGCAGCCGGGACAGGGCGACTGAAGCTTTCTTT | CASSRDRATEAFF
TRBJ1-5 | TRBD1 | TRBV24-1 | NA | TGTGCCACCAGTGATACAGGGGGGGGTAGCAATCAGCCCCAGCATTTT | CATSDTGGGSNQPQHF
TRBJ1-5 | NA | TRBV30 | once | TGTGCCTGGAGCATAGGGACACCGGGCCAGCCCCAGCATTTT | CAWSIGTPGQPQHF
TRBJ2-6 | TRBD2 | TRBV5-4 | NA | TGTGCCAGCAGCGGGGGGGTAGGTCCTAGCGCCTCTGGGGCCAACGTCCTGACTTTC | CASSGGVGPSASGANVLTF
TRBJ2-4 | NA | TRBV5-1 | NA | TGCGCCAGCAGCTCCCAGGGAGGTGTCGGGACGGGTGGCGGAAACATTCAGTACTTC | CASSSQGGVGTGGGNIQYF
TRBJ2-5 | TRBD1 | TRBV10-1 | NA | TGCGCCAGCAGTGATGGGGGACAGGAGACCCAGTACTTC | CASSDGGQETQYF
TRBJ2-3 | TRBD2 | TRBV11-2 | once | TGTGCCAGCAGCAACAGCGGGGGGGCCGCAGATACGCAGTATTTT | CASSNSGGAADTQYF
TRBJ1-5 | NA | TRBV6-5 | NA | TGTGCCAGCGGCGAACCGGGACACATCAATCAGCCCCAGCATTTT | CASGEPGHINQPQHF